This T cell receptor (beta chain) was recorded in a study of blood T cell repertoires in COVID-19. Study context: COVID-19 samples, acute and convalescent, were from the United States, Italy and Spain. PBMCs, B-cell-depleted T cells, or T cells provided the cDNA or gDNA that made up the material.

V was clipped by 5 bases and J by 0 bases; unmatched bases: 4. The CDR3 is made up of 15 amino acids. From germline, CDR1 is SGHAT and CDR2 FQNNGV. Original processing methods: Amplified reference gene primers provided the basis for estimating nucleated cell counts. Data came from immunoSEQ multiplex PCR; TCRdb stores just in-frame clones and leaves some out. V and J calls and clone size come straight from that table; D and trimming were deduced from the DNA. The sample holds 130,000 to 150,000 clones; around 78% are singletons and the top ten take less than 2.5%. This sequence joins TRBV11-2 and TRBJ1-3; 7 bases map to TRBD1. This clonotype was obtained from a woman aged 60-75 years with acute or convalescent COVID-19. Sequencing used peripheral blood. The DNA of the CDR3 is TGTGCCAGCAGCCCGGGACAGTTCTCTGGAAACACCATATATTTT. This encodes CASSPGQFSGNTIYF.